This TCR beta chain comes out of a study of shared clonotypes between healthy human individuals. Study observations and caveats: Around 4.7% of naive CD4 clonotypes were shared across a few donors.

This CDR3 spans 14 amino acids. The ends were cut back, 1 base at V and 4 bases at J, with 8 bases in the middle. Germline CDR1 LNHNV, CDR2 YYDKDF (reference sequence). Naive-designated CD8 cells lacked CD45RO, were positively enriched for CCR7, and omitted terminally differentiated effector memory CD45RA+ cells. About this clone: Its antigen is undetermined.

In replicate PCRs of sorted subsets, approximately 210 ng DNA, approximately 32,000 T cell genomes, was used. Data came from immunoSEQ multiplex PCR; TCRdb stores just in-frame clones and leaves some out. Among more than 2 million clones listed, about 95% were seen once. This TCR came from a man between 18 and 35 years old in good health. Sequencing was done on a sample of naive CD8+ T cells sorted from blood. J is TRBJ2-1 and V is TRBV15, with unresolved D. CDR3 in DNA: TGTGCCACCAGCAGAGTCGGCGCATACAATGAGCAGTTCTTC. Translation gives CATSRVGAYNEQFF.